This TCR beta chain appears in the sequencing data of a study of blood T cell repertoires in COVID-19. Overall study context: Sites across the United States, Italy and Spain contributed samples from acute and convalescent COVID-19. In each case, the material was cDNA or gDNA derived from T cells, B-cell-depleted T cells, or PBMCs.

Per the original data handling: Scientists estimated how many nucleated cells there were by amplifying reference gene primers. Repertoires were generated with immunoSEQ multiplex PCR, while TCRdb's copy carries only in-frame clones and drops some. V, J and clone size are taken as reported in that table, and D and trimming were inferred from the DNA itself. The sample lists 200,000 to 250,000 clones; roughly 84% were seen once. The TCR sequence derives from a woman of 80 years or more with active or convalescent COVID-19. Source material: peripheral blood.

CDR3 sequence reads: CASSSREREGLDTQYF. The CDR3 DNA reads TGCGCCAGCAGCTCCCGAGAGCGGGAGGGCCTAGATACGCAGTATTTT. The J gene is TRBJ2-3, the V gene TRBV5-1, with 10 bases that match TRBD2. The CDR3 consists of 16 residues. Germline-derived CDR1 and CDR2 are SGHRS and YFSETQ. V lost 3 bases to trimming and J lost 5 bases; unmatched junction nucleotides: 9.